The next 10 T cell receptor beta chains were all read from a single sample in a study of T cells in Graves' hyperthyroidism and ophthalmopathy. Amplified regions were TCR beta CDR3 sequences from RNA transcripts. First-round RT-PCR with HTBI primers amplified the TCR CDR3 region. TCRdb reanalysed the multiplex PCR reads using MiXCR and keeps one entry per CDR3 protein. The sample has around 570,000 distinct CDR3 sequences, about 20% seen once. Material: blood. The receptor source for this set is a man aged 35-49 years with Graves' ophthalmopathy.

This clonotype was seen a single time. A much larger clone lies one base from this, so it may be a read error. The chain has TRBV5-1 and TRBJ2-5; D is undetermined. Germline V gene sequence: CDR1 SGHRS, CDR2 YFSETQ. Trimming shortened V by 1 base and J by 7 bases, and 8 bases separated the two germline ends. The CDR3 covers 12 residues. This CDR3 is CASSLPEGTQYF. The CDR3 DNA reads as TGCGCCAGCAGCTTGCCGGAAGGGACCCAGTACTTC.

This clonotype has at least ten counts. The rearrangement links TRBV7-6 to TRBJ2-2; D unclear. Trimming removed 6 bases from V and 4 bases from J, with 12 bases in between. The CDR3 loop spans 14 amino acids. Germline V gene data show CDR1 as SGHVS and CDR2 as FNYEAQ. The CDR3 here is CASRSESVTGELFF. Written as DNA, the CDR3 is TGTGCCAGCAGGAGCGAAAGCGTCACCGGGGAGCTGTTTTTT.

This clonotype was counted a few times. The J gene is TRBJ2-5, the V gene TRBV4-1, with no clear D. Germline values: CDR1 MGHRA, CDR2 YSYEKL. V shed 1 base and J shed 1 base, with 7 bases lying between them. This CDR3 has 14 amino acids. The CDR3 nucleotides are TGCGCCAGCAGCCAAGTGGGCCTCCAAGAGACCCAGTACTTC. Its protein product is CASSQVGLQETQYF.

In its sample, this clonotype was seen a few times. This chain uses TRBV6-1 with TRBJ2-7; 7 bases match TRBD1. This CDR3 contains 13 residues. The V and J ends lost 5 bases and 3 bases, in that order; junction bases with no gene match: 4. In germline, CDR1 is MNHNS, CDR2 SASEGT. The CDR3 loop is CASSRRDSYEQYF. The CDR3 bases are TGTGCCAGCAGTCGACGGGACAGCTACGAGCAGTACTTC.

This clonotype was found a few times. The chain is built from TRBV9 and TRBJ2-3, with 13 positions matching TRBD2. Germline V gene lookup returns CDR1 SGDLS and CDR2 YYNGEE. This CDR3 region has 13 residues. V dropped 8 bases and J dropped 4; count of bases not matched to a gene: 1. DNA for the CDR3: TGTGCCAGTACTAGCGGGAGGGCAGATACGCAGTATTTT. Translation: CASTSGRADTQYF.

DNA of the CDR3: TGCAGTGCTAGGACAGACCAAGAGACCCAGTACTTC. As protein: CSARTDQETQYF. The V gene is TRBV20-1, the J gene TRBJ2-5, with a possible D match to TRBD1 (5 bases). With 3 bases removed from V and 0 bases from J, the gap between germline ends came to 5 bases. CDR3 size: 12 residues. Germline CDR1 reads DFQATT; CDR2 reads SNEGSKA (reference sequence).

V is TRBV12-3 or TRBV12-4 and J is TRBJ1-2; D call uncertain. The CDR3 sequence is 14 residues long. V lost 3 bases and J 4 bases, leaving 12 bases between the germline ends. The CDR3, as DNA: TGTGCCAGCAGTTTGGGGAGGGAGGGCTATGGCTACACCTTC. This codes for CASSLGREGYGYTF.

This clonotype came up a few times. The V call is TRBV6-1, the J call TRBJ2-4; weak D call: TRBD2 (6 bases). Germline V gives CDR1 MNHNS, CDR2 SASEGT. The V end was cut by 5 bases, the J end by 2 bases, with 13 bases between. This CDR3 has 15 amino acids. The CDR3 is CASSYSGPSKNIQYF. CDR3 nucleotides: TGTGCCAGCAGTTACAGCGGGCCTTCCAAAAACATTCAGTACTTC.

This rearrangement joins TRBV20-1 to TRBJ1-6; weak D call: TRBD1 (6 bases). The CDR3 runs to 14 residues. V shed 2 bases and J shed 4 bases, with 9 bases lying between them. The V gene's germline CDR1 is DFQATT and CDR2 SNEGSKA (reference sequence). CDR3 sequence: CSARFRGYNSPLHF. Here the CDR3 DNA reads TGCAGTGCTAGATTCAGGGGATATAATTCACCCCTCCACTTT.

Turning to this clonotype: At one of its ends the junction is not consistent with the germline gene, which may arise from a read error. The chain combines TRBV10-1 with TRBJ2-7; no reliable D call. The CDR3 contains 13 residues. Germline CDR1 is WNHNN and CDR2 is SYGVQD (reference sequence). CDR3 nucleotide sequence: TGCGCCAGCGGTGACCATAGCTCCTACGAGCAGTACTTC. Its protein is CASGDHSSYEQYF.